One sample yielded the 13 T cell receptor beta chains listed below, sequenced in a study of T cells after yellow fever vaccination. TCRdb independently ran MiXCR on the 5' RACE reads; one entry per CDR3 protein. The sample yields over 300,000 distinct CDR3 sequences, roughly 3.5% seen once. The sample consisted of PBMCs, taken on the day of the yellow fever booster vaccination. The origin of the receptors is a man aged 18-30 years who received the YFV17D yellow fever vaccine.

This sequence joins TRBV6-1 and TRBJ1-6; TRBD1 aligns across 7 bases. Germline V CDR1 and CDR2: MNHNS, SASEGT. V gave up 11 bases and J gave up 5 bases; unmatched junction bases: 6. The CDR3 covers 13 residues. The CDR3: CAGGQPDNSPLHF. The CDR3 region has the DNA TGTGCCGGGGGACAGCCTGATAATTCACCCCTCCACTTT.

This clonotype was observed many times. The chain uses TRBV7-9 and TRBJ2-7; 9 bases line up with TRBD1. The germline V gene encodes CDR1 SEHNR and CDR2 FQNEAQ (reference sequence). The CDR3 contains 15 residues. V shed 7 bases, J shed 5 bases, and the junction held 12 bases outside the gene matches. The CDR3 protein is CASTPRDRDPNEQYF. The CDR3 bases are TGTGCCAGCACCCCCCGGGACAGGGACCCTAACGAGCAGTACTTC.

This clonotype occurred many times. V gene TRBV12-3 or TRBV12-4 combines with J gene TRBJ1-5, with D unclear. There are 14 residues in the CDR3. V lost 6 bases to trimming and J lost 0 bases, with 9 bases between them. The CDR3 DNA reads TGTGCCAGCAGAGGGCTGTATAGCAATCAGCCCCAGCATTTT. Protein product: CASRGLYSNQPQHF.

CDR3 coding DNA: TGCGCCAGCAGTCAACCGGACAGGGCTCAGCCCCAGCATTTT. Protein: CASSQPDRAQPQHF. The rearrangement joins TRBV23-1 to TRBJ1-5; 8 bases map to TRBD1. TRBV23-1 falls under the ORF class, with uncertain function. The V and J ends lost 2 bases and 6 bases, in that order; junction bases with no gene match: 3. The CDR3 length is 14 residues.

This chain links TRBV29-1 with TRBJ2-7; TRBD1 agrees at 8 bases. CDR3 length equals 13 residues. V shed 3 bases, J shed 6 bases, and the junction held 7 bases outside the gene matches. Germline values: CDR1 SQVTM, CDR2 ANQGSEA. The CDR3 is CSVDAGGSGEQYF. CDR3 nucleotides: TGCAGCGTTGACGCAGGGGGCTCGGGCGAGCAGTACTTC.

This clonotype was seen repeatedly, ten times or more. This chain connects TRBV5-1 to TRBJ1-4; D remains unclear. V was pared by 0 bases and J by 8 bases, with 11 bases between. Germline assignment: CDR1 SGHRS and CDR2 YFSETQ. This CDR3 contains 14 residues. Here the CDR3 DNA reads TGCGCCAGCAGCTTGGCCCAGGCGGACGAAAAACTGTTTTTT. Protein product: CASSLAQADEKLFF.

The V gene is TRBV6-2 or TRBV6-3, the J gene TRBJ2-3; the D gene could be TRBD1 or TRBD2 (5 bases each). Germline CDR1 reads MNHEY; CDR2 reads SVGEGT. Trimming stripped 8 bases from V and 2 bases from J, with 17 bases between. The CDR3 is made up of 15 amino acids. The CDR3 DNA follows: TGTGCCAGCCGAACGGGACGGAGGAACACAGATACGCAGTATTTT. It encodes CASRTGRRNTDTQYF.

This clonotype was picked up a small number of times. The CDR3 nucleotides are TGTGCCACCAGTGGACGCGGGACGGAGATAGATACGCAGTATTTT. Its translation: CATSGRGTEIDTQYF. This chain links TRBV24-1 with TRBJ2-3; tentatively, D is TRBD2 (6 bases). Germline loops: CDR1 KGHDR, CDR2 SFDVKD. The CDR3 sequence is 15 residues long. Trimming cost V 5 bases and J 5 bases, with 16 bases left between them.

The CDR3 loop reads CASSQGTSGGAKETQYF. CDR3 bases: TGCGCCAGCAGCCAAGGGACTAGCGGGGGGGCCAAGGAGACCCAGTACTTC. The rearrangement uses TRBV4-3 and TRBJ2-5, with 15 bases matching TRBD2. V dropped 1 base and J dropped 5; count of bases not matched to a gene: 5. The CDR3 sequence is 17 residues long. The V gene's germline CDR1 is LGHNA and CDR2 YSLEER.

V gene TRBV7-9 combines with J gene TRBJ1-1; D is ambiguous. The V gene's germline CDR1 is SEHNR and CDR2 FQNEAQ (reference sequence). V lost 4 bases, J lost 10 bases, and 10 bases lay in between. The CDR3 extends over 11 amino acids. CDR3 in amino acids: CASSSGSRAFF. The CDR3 nucleotides read TGTGCCAGCAGCTCTGGGAGTCGAGCTTTCTTT. Full variable domain (outside the CDR3, taken from reference TRBV7-9 and TRBJ1-1): DTGVSQNPRHKITKRGQNVTFRCDPISEHNRLYWYRQTLGQGPEFLTYFQNEAQLEKSRLLSDRFSAERPKGSFSTLEIQRTEQGDSAMYLCASSSGSRAFFGQGTRLTVV.

This clonotype has a handful of counts. The chain recombines TRBV2 with TRBJ1-5, with D perhaps matching TRBD1 (5 bases). V lost 7 bases, J lost 2 bases, and 9 bases lay in between. Germline CDR1 is SNHLY and CDR2 is FYNNEI. The length of the CDR3 is 13 residues. In DNA, the CDR3 is TGTGCCAGCAAGGGGATGGGCAATCAGCCCCAGCATTTT. It translates to CASKGMGNQPQHF.

This chain uses TRBV7-9 with TRBJ1-1, with D maybe TRBD1 (5 bases). The CDR3 spans 15 residues. Germline V CDR1 and CDR2: SEHNR, FQNEAQ (reference sequence). The V end was cut by 5 bases, the J end by 4 bases, with 17 bases between. For the CDR3, the DNA is TGTGCCAGCAGCCCACCAGGGTGGTTGGGCACTGAAGCTTTCTTT. This translates into CASSPPGWLGTEAFF. The full variable domain, its missing parts supplied by reference TRBV7-9 and TRBJ1-1, is DTGVSQNPRHKITKRGQNVTFRCDPISEHNRLYWYRQTLGQGPEFLTYFQNEAQLEKSRLLSDRFSAERPKGSFSTLEIQRTEQGDSAMYLCASSPPGWLGTEAFFGQGTRLTVV.

At least ten counts were recorded for this clonotype. J is TRBJ2-7 and V is TRBV5-1, with D hard to call. From germline, CDR1 is SGHRS and CDR2 YFSETQ. The V end lost 0 bases, the J end lost 5 bases, and 15 bases lay between the germline ends. This CDR3 has 15 amino acids. The CDR3 protein is CASSLVSGPGDEQYF. For the CDR3, the DNA is TGCGCCAGCAGCTTGGTTTCCGGACCCGGCGACGAGCAGTACTTC.